What follows are 27 T cell receptor beta chains derived from one specimen sequenced in a study of blood T cell repertoires in COVID-19. Only in-frame clones appear in the TCRdb table, and some are missing; sequencing was by immunoSEQ multiplex PCR. The sample includes about 340,000 clones, roughly 90% of them seen just once. Material: PBMCs or T cells enriched from blood (not recorded which). Every receptor here comes from a woman in her twenties or thirties who had recovered from COVID-19.

The CDR3 region is CASSTGEGNTIYF. The CDR3 DNA is TGTGCCAGCAGTACAGGGGAGGGAAACACCATATATTTT. This chain joins TRBV12-3 or TRBV12-4 and TRBJ1-3, with TRBD1 matching over 7 bases. The CDR3 is 13 amino acids. V dropped 5 bases and J dropped 4; count of bases not matched to a gene: 2.

The chain couples TRBV7-2 to TRBJ1-2, with D tentatively TRBD1 (5 bases). The CDR3 consists of 14 residues. The V gene lost 8 bases and the J gene lost 6 bases, with 19 bases spanning the gap. In germline, CDR1 is SGHTA, CDR2 FQGNSA. CDR3 bases: TGTGCCAGCGGGGGGAGGGGCGGTGAGAATGGCTACACCTTC. Encoded protein: CASGGRGGENGYTF.

The chain links TRBV28 to TRBJ1-6, with D perhaps matching TRBD1 (5 bases). The CDR3 loop spans 17 amino acids. Germline V lookup: CDR1 MDHEN, CDR2 SYDVKM. V lost 1 base and J 2 bases, leaving 12 bases between the germline ends. Here the CDR3 DNA reads TGTGCCAGCAGTTTATTTCCAGGGTCCCCCTATAATTCACCCCTCCACTTT. Residues: CASSLFPGSPYNSPLHF.

The rearrangement uses TRBV4-3 and TRBJ2-3, with D hard to call. The CDR3 totals 14 residues. Trimming took off 0 bases at V and 2 bases at J, with 6 bases between the two ends. Germline assignment: CDR1 LGHNA and CDR2 YSLEER. The CDR3 reads CASSQDGFTDTQYF. In nucleotides, the CDR3 is TGCGCCAGCAGCCAAGACGGTTTCACAGATACGCAGTATTTT.

This clone has only one observation. The chain uses TRBV28 and TRBJ2-7; 9 bases agree with TRBD2. Germline V CDR1 and CDR2: MDHEN, SYDVKM. The CDR3 runs 19 residues. The V and J ends lost 3 bases and 4 bases, in that order; junction bases with no gene match: 19. In nucleotides, the CDR3 is TGTGCCAGCAGTTTTGGGGTCGGGGTAGCGGGAGAGAGAAGGTACGAGCAGTACTTC. Translating it yields CASSFGVGVAGERRYEQYF.

The V gene is TRBV7-2, the J gene TRBJ1-1; D is perhaps TRBD1 (5 bases). In germline, CDR1 is SGHTA, CDR2 FQGNSA. Trimming shortened V by 1 base and J by 6 bases, and 12 bases separated the two germline ends. The length of the CDR3 is 14 residues. The CDR3 loop reads CASSLVAGPAEAFF. In DNA form, the CDR3 reads TGTGCCAGCAGCTTAGTTGCGGGGCCCGCTGAAGCTTTCTTT.

The gene calls are TRBV27 and TRBJ1-2; 7 nucleotides match TRBD1. The CDR3 length is 15 residues. In germline, CDR1 is MNHEY, CDR2 SMNVEV (reference sequence). V gave up 6 bases and J gave up 4 bases; unmatched junction bases: 11. In nucleotides, the CDR3 is TGTGCCAGCAGAATCCCCTCCGACAGGGTCTATGGCTACACCTTC. Amino acids: CASRIPSDRVYGYTF.

The rearrangement links TRBV3-1 (or the pseudogene TRBV3-2) to TRBJ2-7; 10 nucleotides align to TRBD1. The CDR3 totals 14 residues. V was clipped by 1 base and J by 7 bases; unmatched bases: 4. CDR1 and CDR2 (germline): LGHDT, YNNKEL (reference sequence). Here the CDR3 DNA reads TGTGCCAGCAGCCAAGGACAGGGGGCGTCGGAGCAGTACTTC. Protein: CASSQGQGASEQYF.

This chain links TRBV2 with TRBJ1-4; a weak D match, TRBD1 (5 bases). Trimming took off 3 bases at V and 0 bases at J, with 8 bases between the two ends. The CDR3 has 15 residues. The germline gives CDR1 SNHLY, CDR2 FYNNEI. Written as DNA, the CDR3 is TGTGCCAGCAGTGAGGGGCTTGCAACTAATGAAAAACTGTTTTTT. This codes for CASSEGLATNEKLFF.

Here the CDR3 reads CASSRGQGTTEAFF. The CDR3 DNA follows: TGTGCCAGCTCACGGGGACAGGGTACGACTGAAGCTTTCTTT. The chain links TRBV18 to TRBJ1-1; TRBD1 agrees at 9 bases. CDR1 is KGHSH, CDR2 LQKENI, per germline. The CDR3 totals 14 residues. After removal of 4 bases from V and 5 bases from J, the junction contained 5 bases not matched to a gene.

This sequence joins TRBV11-3 and TRBJ2-4, with 7 bases matching TRBD2. The junction had 14 bases not matched to a gene; V was cut back by 0 bases and J by 0 bases. CDR3 size: 20 residues. Germline assignment: CDR1 SGHNT and CDR2 YENEEA. The CDR3: CASSLDPQDSGPVAKNIQYF. The CDR3 DNA sequence: TGTGCCAGCAGCTTAGATCCCCAGGATAGCGGGCCTGTAGCCAAAAACATTCAGTACTTC.

The gene calls are TRBV9 and TRBJ2-1; TRBD2 is a possible D gene (6 bases). Trimming cost V 4 bases and J 12 bases, with 26 bases left between them. The CDR3 runs 16 residues. The germline V gene has CDR1 SGDLS and CDR2 YYNGEE. CDR3 bases: TGTGCCAGCAGCCCCCGACTGGGAGGCCCCGGGTGGGGGCAGTTCTTC. This gives the protein CASSPRLGGPGWGQFF.

CDR3 DNA: TGTGCCAGCAGCAAAAGGAATGAACTAGCCAAACAAGAGACCCAGTACTTC. Its translation: CASSKRNELAKQETQYF. This chain links TRBV21-1 with TRBJ2-5; the table's D call, TRBD2, has no DNA check behind it. TRBV21-1 is noted as a pseudogene. The CDR3 length is 17 residues.

For this clone: This CDR3 is also generated by other DNA sequences in the sample. The rearrangement links TRBV18 to TRBJ1-1; D gene unclear. The CDR3 is 13 amino acids. V was trimmed by 3 bases and J by 1 base, leaving 6 bases between them. Germline lookup yields CDR1 KGHSH and CDR2 LQKENI. CDR3 amino acids: CASSPSGNTEAFF. For the CDR3, the DNA is TGTGCCAGCTCACCGTCAGGGAACACTGAAGCTTTCTTT.

The chain is built from TRBV18 and TRBJ1-1; TRBD1 agrees at 9 bases. V shed 5 bases, J shed 8 bases, and the junction held 6 bases outside the gene matches. The CDR3 extends over 13 amino acids. The germline V gene has CDR1 KGHSH and CDR2 LQKENI. CDR3 in DNA: TGTGCCAGCTCAAGTGGACAGGGGCTAGAAGCTTTCTTT. It codes for CASSSGQGLEAFF.

This chain connects TRBV6-6 to TRBJ2-7, with 7 bases lining up with TRBD1. Germline trimming cut 7 bases from V and 1 base from J; bases unmatched to any gene: 4. The CDR3 covers 13 residues. CDR1 MNHNY and CDR2 SVGAGI come from the germline V gene (reference sequence). CDR3 in amino acids: CASKPGQSYEQYF. The CDR3 DNA reads TGTGCCAGCAAACCGGGACAGTCCTACGAGCAGTACTTC.

The chain carries TRBV14 and TRBJ2-7, with 10 bases aligning to TRBD2. V was pared by 4 bases and J by 0 bases, with 9 bases of the junction left unmatched. The CDR3 is 17 amino acids. Germline V CDR1 and CDR2: SGHDN, FVKESK. DNA of the CDR3: TGTGCCAGCAGCCCGGGGGGCCTAGCGGGAGTCTCCTACGAGCAGTACTTC. Amino acids: CASSPGGLAGVSYEQYF. Full variable domain (outside the CDR3, taken from reference TRBV14 and TRBJ2-7): EAGVTQFPSHSVIEKGQTVTLRCDPISGHDNLYWYRRVMGKEIKFLLHFVKESKQDESGMPNNRFLAERTGGTYSTLKVQPAELEDSGVYFCASSPGGLAGVSYEQYFGPGTRLTVT.

V gene TRBV19 combines with J gene TRBJ2-1; 10 bases fit TRBD2. Germline CDR1 reads LNHDA; CDR2 reads SQIVND (reference sequence). Unmatched junction bases numbered 10, after V lost 1 base and J lost 7 bases. The CDR3 is 17 amino acids. The CDR3 sequence is CASSIGSGGPIGNEQFF. The CDR3 DNA reads as TGTGCCAGTAGTATAGGTAGCGGGGGGCCTATAGGGAATGAGCAGTTCTTC.

The CDR3 loop is CASSVRTSGRGEQFF. The DNA of the CDR3 is TGTGCCAGCAGCGTCCGGACTAGCGGGAGAGGTGAGCAGTTCTTC. The rearrangement uses TRBV9 and TRBJ2-1; 13 positions agree with TRBD2. Trimming removed 2 bases from V and 9 bases from J; junction bases left unmatched: 5. Germline CDR1 and CDR2: SGDLS and YYNGEE. The CDR3 spans 15 residues.

A remark on this clone: The same CDR3 also results from other DNA sequences found in this sample. The rearrangement joins TRBV4-1 to TRBJ1-3; a possible D gene is TRBD1 (6 bases). The CDR3 has 15 residues. CDR1 is MGHRA and CDR2 is YSYEKL in the germline V gene. V lost 5 bases and J lost 4, with 15 bases in between. The CDR3 region is CASSARQGSGNTIYF. CDR3 nucleotide sequence: TGCGCCAGCAGCGCACGTCAGGGGTCCGGAAACACCATATATTTT.

The genes are TRBV18 and TRBJ2-2; D is perhaps TRBD2 (5 bases). Germline V gene data show CDR1 as KGHSH and CDR2 as LQKENI. The V and J ends lost 3 bases and 4 bases respectively, with 9 bases between them. The CDR3 totals 14 residues. CDR3 in DNA: TGTGCCAGCTCACCGGAGGTGTCCACCGGGGAGCTGTTTTTT. As protein: CASSPEVSTGELFF.

The chain uses TRBV28 and TRBJ1-5, with a tentative D call TRBD1 (5 bases). Trimming took off 5 bases at V and 8 bases at J, with 7 bases between the two ends. Germline CDR1 is MDHEN and CDR2 is SYDVKM. The CDR3 totals 11 residues. The CDR3 loop reads CASSTGEPQHF. The CDR3 DNA follows: TGTGCCAGCAGTACAGGTGAGCCCCAGCATTTT.

This chain links TRBV7-9 with TRBJ2-7; tentatively, D is TRBD2 (6 bases). This CDR3 comprises 16 residues. CDR1 is SEHNR, CDR2 FQNEAQ, per germline (reference sequence). V dropped 0 bases and J dropped 0 bases, with 12 bases sitting between them. CDR3 protein: CASSLARGRFSYEQYF. CDR3 nucleotides: TGTGCCAGCAGCTTAGCAAGAGGGAGGTTCTCCTACGAGCAGTACTTC.

The CDR3 nucleotides are TGTGCCAGCAGTTACGGAGGGAACACTGAAGCTTTCTTT. It encodes CASSYGGNTEAFF. The rearrangement joins TRBV27 to TRBJ1-1; D is ambiguous. The V gene's germline CDR1 is MNHEY and CDR2 SMNVEV (reference sequence). CDR3 length: 13 amino acids. Trimming removed 4 bases from V and 1 base from J, with 7 bases in between.

Concerning this clone itself: Different DNA sequences within this sample yield the same CDR3. This chain joins TRBV4-1 and TRBJ2-7, with 9 bases identical to TRBD1. The CDR3 loop spans 15 amino acids. The V and J ends lost 3 bases and 1 base, in that order; junction bases with no gene match: 4. From germline, CDR1 is MGHRA and CDR2 YSYEKL. CDR3 nucleotides: TGCGCCAGCAGCCAGCCGGGACAGGGATCCTACGAGCAGTACTTC. The encoded protein is CASSQPGQGSYEQYF.

This rearrangement joins TRBV27 to TRBJ2-3; a possible D gene is TRBD2 (6 bases). Germline CDR1 reads MNHEY; CDR2 reads SMNVEV (reference sequence). The length of the CDR3 is 15 residues. Trimming removed 7 bases from V and 0 bases from J, with 14 bases in between. CDR3 loop: CASTPRGTSTDTQYF. DNA of the CDR3: TGTGCCAGCACGCCGCGGGGTACTAGCACAGATACGCAGTATTTT.

The CDR3 is CAWSGWGVGTQYF. CDR3 DNA sequence: TGTGCCTGGAGTGGATGGGGGGTGGGGACCCAGTACTTC. V is TRBV30 and J is TRBJ2-5; D possibly corresponds to TRBD2 (6 bases). V shed 1 base and J shed 7 bases, with 13 bases lying between them. CDR3 size: 13 residues. Germline CDR1 GTSNPN, CDR2 SVGIG (reference sequence).